This T cell receptor (beta chain) was documented in a study of blood T cell repertoires in COVID-19. Overall study: Sites across the United States, Italy and Spain contributed samples from acute and convalescent COVID-19.

Participants reported their clinical history, and cohort assignment relied on those reports. All recovered Cohort 3 donors got two negative PCRs, got clearance, or saw symptom resolution. Sequenced by immunoSEQ multiplex PCR; TCRdb stores in-frame clones only, minus some. The table has some 200,000 clones, about four fifths seen once. This clone was observed at least ten times. The clonotype comes from a man aged 40-49 years who had recovered from COVID-19. Material: PBMCs or T cells enriched from blood (not recorded which).

The CDR3 DNA follows: TGTGCCACCAGTGACAGGGCCAACTATGGCTACACCTTC. As protein: CATSDRANYGYTF. The rearrangement uses TRBV24-1 and TRBJ1-2; a possible D gene is TRBD1 (5 bases). V was cut by 4 bases and J by 2 bases, with 7 bases left in between. The CDR3 has 13 amino acids. CDR1 and CDR2 (germline): KGHDR, SFDVKD.